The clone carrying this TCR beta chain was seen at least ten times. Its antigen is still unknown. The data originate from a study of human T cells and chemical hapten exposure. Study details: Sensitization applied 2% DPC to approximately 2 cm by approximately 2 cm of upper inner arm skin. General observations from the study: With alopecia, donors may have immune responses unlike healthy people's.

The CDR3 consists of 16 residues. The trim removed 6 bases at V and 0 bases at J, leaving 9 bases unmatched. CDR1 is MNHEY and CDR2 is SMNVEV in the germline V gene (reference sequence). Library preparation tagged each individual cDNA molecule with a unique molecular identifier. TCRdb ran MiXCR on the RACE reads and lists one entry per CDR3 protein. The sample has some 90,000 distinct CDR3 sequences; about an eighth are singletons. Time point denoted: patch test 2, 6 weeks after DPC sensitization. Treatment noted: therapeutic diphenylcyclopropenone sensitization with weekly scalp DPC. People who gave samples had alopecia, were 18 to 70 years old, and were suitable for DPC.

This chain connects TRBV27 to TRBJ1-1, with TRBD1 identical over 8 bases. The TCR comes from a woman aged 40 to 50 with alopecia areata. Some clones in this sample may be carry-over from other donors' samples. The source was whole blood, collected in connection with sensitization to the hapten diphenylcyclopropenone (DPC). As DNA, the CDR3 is TGTGCCAGCAGGCACAGGGGGATGCCCATGAACACTGAAGCTTTCTTT. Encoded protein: CASRHRGMPMNTEAFF.